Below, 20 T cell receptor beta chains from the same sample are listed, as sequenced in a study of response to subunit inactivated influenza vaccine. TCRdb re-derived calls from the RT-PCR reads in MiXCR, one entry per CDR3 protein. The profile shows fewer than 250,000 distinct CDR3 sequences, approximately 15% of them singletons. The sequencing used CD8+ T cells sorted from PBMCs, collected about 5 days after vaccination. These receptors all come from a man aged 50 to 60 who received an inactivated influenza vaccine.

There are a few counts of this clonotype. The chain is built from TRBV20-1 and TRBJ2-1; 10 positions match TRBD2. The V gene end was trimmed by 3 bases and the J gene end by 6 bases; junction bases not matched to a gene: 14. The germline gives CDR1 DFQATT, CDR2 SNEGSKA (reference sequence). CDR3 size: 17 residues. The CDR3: CSARTSGGAYKSNEQFF. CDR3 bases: TGCAGTGCTAGGACCAGCGGGGGGGCATATAAAAGCAATGAGCAGTTCTTC.

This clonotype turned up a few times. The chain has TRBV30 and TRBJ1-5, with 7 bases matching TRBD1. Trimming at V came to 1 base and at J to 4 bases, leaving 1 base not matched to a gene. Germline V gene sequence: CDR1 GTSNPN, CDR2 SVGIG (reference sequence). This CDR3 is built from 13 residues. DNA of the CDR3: TGTGCCTGGAGTGAGACAGGGAATCAGCCCCAGCATTTT. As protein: CAWSETGNQPQHF.

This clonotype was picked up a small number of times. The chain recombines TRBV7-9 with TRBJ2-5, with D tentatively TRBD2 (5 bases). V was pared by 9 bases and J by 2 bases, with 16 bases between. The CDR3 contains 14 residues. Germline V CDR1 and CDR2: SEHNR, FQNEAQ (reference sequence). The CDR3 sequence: CASSRTEDQETQYF. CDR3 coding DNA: TGTGCCAGTTCGCGCACGGAGGATCAAGAGACCCAGTACTTC.

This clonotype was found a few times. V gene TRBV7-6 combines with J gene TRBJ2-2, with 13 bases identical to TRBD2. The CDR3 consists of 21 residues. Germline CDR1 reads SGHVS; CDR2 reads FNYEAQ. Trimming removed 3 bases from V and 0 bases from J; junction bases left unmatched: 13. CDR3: CASSFLSYPGLAGTNTGELFF. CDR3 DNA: TGTGCCAGCAGCTTTTTATCCTACCCGGGACTAGCGGGAACGAACACCGGGGAGCTGTTTTTT.

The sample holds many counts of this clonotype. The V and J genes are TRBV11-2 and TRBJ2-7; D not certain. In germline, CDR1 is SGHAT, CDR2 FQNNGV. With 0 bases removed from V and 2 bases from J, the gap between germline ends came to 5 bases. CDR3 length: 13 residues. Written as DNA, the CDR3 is TGTGCCAGCAGCTTAGACATTACCTACGAGCAGTACTTC. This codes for CASSLDITYEQYF.

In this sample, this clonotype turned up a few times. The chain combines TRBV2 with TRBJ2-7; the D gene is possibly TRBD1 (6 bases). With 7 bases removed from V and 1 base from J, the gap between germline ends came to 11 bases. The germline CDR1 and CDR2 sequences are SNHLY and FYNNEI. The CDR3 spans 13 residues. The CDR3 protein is CASTVQGSYEQYF. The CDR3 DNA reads TGTGCCAGCACAGTACAGGGATCCTACGAGCAGTACTTC. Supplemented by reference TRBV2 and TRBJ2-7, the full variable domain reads EPEVTQTPSHQVTQMGQEVILRCVPISNHLYFYWYRQILGQKVEFLVSFYNNEISEKSEIFDDQFSVERPDGSNFTLKIRSTKLEDSAMYFCASTVQGSYEQYFGPGTRLTVT.

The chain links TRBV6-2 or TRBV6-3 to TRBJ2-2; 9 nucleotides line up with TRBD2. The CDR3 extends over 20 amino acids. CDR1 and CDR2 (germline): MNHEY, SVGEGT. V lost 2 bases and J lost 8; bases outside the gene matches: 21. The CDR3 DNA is TGTGCCAGCAGTTACCCCTACATTCCCCGTCAGCGGGGGGCGGGTGGGGAGCTGTTTTTT. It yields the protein CASSYPYIPRQRGAGGELFF.

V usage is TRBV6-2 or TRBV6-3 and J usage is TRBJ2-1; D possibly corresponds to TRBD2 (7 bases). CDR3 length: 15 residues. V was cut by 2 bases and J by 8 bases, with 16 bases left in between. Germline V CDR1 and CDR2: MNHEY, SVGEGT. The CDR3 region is CASSYGGAILDEQFF. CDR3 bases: TGTGCCAGCAGTTACGGGGGGGCAATTCTAGATGAGCAGTTCTTC.

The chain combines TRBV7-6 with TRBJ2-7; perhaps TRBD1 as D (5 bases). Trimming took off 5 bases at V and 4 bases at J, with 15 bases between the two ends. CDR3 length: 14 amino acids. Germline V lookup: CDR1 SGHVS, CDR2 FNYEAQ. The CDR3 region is CASSPFVGVYEQYF. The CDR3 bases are TGTGCCAGCAGCCCCTTCGTAGGGGTTTACGAGCAGTACTTC.

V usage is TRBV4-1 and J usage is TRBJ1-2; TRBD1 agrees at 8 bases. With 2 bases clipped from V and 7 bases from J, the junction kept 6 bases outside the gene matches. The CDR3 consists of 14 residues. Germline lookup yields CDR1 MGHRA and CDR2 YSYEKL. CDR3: CASSQQTGAGGYTF. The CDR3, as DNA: TGCGCCAGCAGCCAACAGACAGGGGCAGGTGGCTACACCTTC.

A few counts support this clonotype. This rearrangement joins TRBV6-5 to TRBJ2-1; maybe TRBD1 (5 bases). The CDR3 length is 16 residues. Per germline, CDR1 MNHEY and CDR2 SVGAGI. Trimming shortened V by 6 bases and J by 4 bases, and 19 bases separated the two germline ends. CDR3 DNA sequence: TGTGCCAGCAGATTAAACTCGAGAAACAGGTACAATGAGCAGTTCTTC. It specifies CASRLNSRNRYNEQFF.

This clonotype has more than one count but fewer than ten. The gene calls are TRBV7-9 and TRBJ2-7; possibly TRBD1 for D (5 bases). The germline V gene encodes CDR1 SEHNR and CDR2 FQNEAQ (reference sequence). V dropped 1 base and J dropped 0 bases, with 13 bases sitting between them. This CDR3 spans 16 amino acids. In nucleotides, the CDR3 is TGTGCCAGCAGCTTAGGACGCAGGGTTAGCTCCTACGAGCAGTACTTC. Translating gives CASSLGRRVSSYEQYF.

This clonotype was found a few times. In nucleotides, the CDR3 is TGTGCCAGCAGCCCAGACGGGGGTTACATCCCAGATACGCAGTATTTT. This sequence encodes CASSPDGGYIPDTQYF. The chain couples TRBV7-6 to TRBJ2-3; a weak D match, TRBD2 (6 bases). In germline, CDR1 is SGHVS, CDR2 FNYEAQ. The CDR3 contains 16 residues. With 5 bases removed from V and 4 bases from J, the gap between germline ends came to 19 bases.

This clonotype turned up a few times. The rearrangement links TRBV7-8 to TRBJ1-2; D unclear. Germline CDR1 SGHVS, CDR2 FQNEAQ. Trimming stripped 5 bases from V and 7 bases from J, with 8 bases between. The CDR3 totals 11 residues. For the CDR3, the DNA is TGTGCCAGCAGCCCGGGTCTTGGCTACACCTTC. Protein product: CASSPGLGYTF.

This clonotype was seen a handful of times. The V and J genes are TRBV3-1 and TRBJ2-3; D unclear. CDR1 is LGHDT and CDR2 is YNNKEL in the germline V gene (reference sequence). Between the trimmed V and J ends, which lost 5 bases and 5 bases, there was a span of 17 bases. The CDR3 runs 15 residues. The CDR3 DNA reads TGTGCCAGCAGCTTATCGCGTCTAAGGCGAGATACGCAGTATTTT. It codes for CASSLSRLRRDTQYF.

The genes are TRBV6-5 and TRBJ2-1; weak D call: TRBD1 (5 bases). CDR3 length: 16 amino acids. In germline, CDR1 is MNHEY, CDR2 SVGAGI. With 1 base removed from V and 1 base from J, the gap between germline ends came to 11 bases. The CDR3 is CASSYYRPSSYNEQFF. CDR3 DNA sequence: TGTGCCAGCAGTTACTACAGGCCGAGTTCCTACAATGAGCAGTTCTTC.

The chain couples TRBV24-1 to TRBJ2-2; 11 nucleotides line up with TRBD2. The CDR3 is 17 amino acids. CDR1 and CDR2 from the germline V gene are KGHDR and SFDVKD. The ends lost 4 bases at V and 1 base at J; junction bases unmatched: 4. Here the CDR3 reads CATSESGLAGNTGELFF. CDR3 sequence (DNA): TGTGCCACCAGTGAGTCAGGACTAGCGGGGAACACCGGGGAGCTGTTTTTT.

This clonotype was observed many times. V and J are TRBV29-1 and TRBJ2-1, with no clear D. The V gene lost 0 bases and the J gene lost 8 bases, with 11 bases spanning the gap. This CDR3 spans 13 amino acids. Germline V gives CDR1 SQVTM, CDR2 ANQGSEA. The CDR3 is CSVEDPPSDEQFF. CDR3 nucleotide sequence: TGCAGCGTTGAAGATCCCCCCTCAGATGAGCAGTTCTTC.

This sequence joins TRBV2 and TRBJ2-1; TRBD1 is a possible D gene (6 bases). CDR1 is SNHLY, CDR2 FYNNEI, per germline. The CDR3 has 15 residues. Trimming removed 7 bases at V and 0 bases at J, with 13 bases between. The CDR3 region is CASIWQGTSYNEQFF. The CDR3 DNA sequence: TGTGCCAGCATATGGCAGGGGACCTCCTACAATGAGCAGTTCTTC.

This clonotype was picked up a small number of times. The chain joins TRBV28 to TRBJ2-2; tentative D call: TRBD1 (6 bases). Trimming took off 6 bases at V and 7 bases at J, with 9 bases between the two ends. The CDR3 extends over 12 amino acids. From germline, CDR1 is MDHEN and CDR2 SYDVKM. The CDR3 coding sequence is TGTGCCAGCAGGCAGGGGAGCGGGGAGCTGTTTTTT. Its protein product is CASRQGSGELFF.